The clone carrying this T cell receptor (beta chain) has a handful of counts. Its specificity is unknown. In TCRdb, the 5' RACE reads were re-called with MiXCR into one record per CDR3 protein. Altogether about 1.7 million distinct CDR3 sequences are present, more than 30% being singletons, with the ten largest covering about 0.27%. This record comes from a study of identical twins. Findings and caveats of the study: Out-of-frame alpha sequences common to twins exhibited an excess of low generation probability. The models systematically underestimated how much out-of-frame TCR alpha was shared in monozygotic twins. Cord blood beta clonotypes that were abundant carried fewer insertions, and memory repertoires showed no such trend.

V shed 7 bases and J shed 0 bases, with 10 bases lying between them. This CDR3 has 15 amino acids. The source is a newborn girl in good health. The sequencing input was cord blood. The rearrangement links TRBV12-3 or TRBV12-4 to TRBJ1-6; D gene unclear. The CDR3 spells CASTTQFSYNSPLHF. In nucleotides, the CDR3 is TGTGCCAGCACCACACAGTTCTCCTATAATTCACCCCTCCACTTT.